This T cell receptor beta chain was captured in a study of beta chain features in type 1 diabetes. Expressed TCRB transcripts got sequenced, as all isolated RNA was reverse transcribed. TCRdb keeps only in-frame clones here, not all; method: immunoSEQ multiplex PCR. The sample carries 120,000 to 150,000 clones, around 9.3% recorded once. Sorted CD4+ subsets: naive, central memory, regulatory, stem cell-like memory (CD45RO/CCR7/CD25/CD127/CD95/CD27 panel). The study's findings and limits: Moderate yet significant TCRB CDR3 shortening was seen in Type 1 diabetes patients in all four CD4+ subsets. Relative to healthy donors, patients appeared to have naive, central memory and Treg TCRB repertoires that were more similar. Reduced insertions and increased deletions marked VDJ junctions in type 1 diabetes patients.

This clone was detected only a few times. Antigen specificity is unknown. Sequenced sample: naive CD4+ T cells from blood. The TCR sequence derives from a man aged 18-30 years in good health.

The CDR3 region is CASSLLREVSEAFF. Written as DNA, the CDR3 is TGTGCCAGCAGCTTGCTCAGGGAAGTATCTGAAGCTTTCTTT. The genes are TRBV5-6 and TRBJ1-1; tentatively, D is TRBD1 (5 bases). The CDR3 consists of 14 residues. Germline loops: CDR1 SGHDT, CDR2 YYEEEE. V was trimmed by 1 base and J by 6 bases, leaving 13 bases between them.